The next 3 T cell receptor beta chains were all read from a single sample in a study of cytomegalovirus exposure and HLA in healthy donors. PCR primers comprised 60 Vbeta and 13 Jbeta primers. The table came from immunoSEQ multiplex PCR; TCRdb's copy has only in-frame clones and leaves some out. The repertoire holds roughly 150,000 clones, with approximately 88% as singletons. The sample comprised PBMCs. These receptor sequences come from a young man in good health and CMV-seronegative.

DNA of the CDR3: TGTGCCACCAGCAGAGGAGGAGCGGGAGGTTACAATGAGCAGTTCTTC. The encoded protein is CATSRGGAGGYNEQFF. The J gene is TRBJ2-1, the V gene TRBV15; the match to TRBD2 covers 9 bases. The V segment lost 1 base and the J segment 4 bases; nucleotides outside the gene matches: 5. CDR1 LNHNV and CDR2 YYDKDF come from the germline V gene (reference sequence). The CDR3 consists of 16 residues.

The chain combines TRBV28 with TRBJ1-3; TRBD1 aligns across 8 bases. The trim removed 0 bases at V and 2 bases at J, leaving 6 bases unmatched. The germline V gene encodes CDR1 MDHEN and CDR2 SYDVKM. The CDR3 has 17 amino acids. In nucleotides, the CDR3 is TGTGCCAGCAGTTTATGGGGGACAGGTCCCACTGGAAACACCATATATTTT. Protein sequence: CASSLWGTGPTGNTIYF.

The chain employs TRBV4-3 and TRBJ2-1; 14 nucleotides line up with TRBD2. The CDR3 contains 18 residues. In germline, CDR1 is LGHNA, CDR2 YSLEER. V dropped 1 base and J dropped 3; count of bases not matched to a gene: 5. The CDR3 loop reads CASSQGGGLAGVYNEQFF. The CDR3 DNA follows: TGCGCCAGCAGCCAAGGGGGGGGACTAGCGGGAGTCTACAATGAGCAGTTCTTC.